Following are 15 T cell receptor beta chains from one sample sequenced in a study of beta chain features in type 1 diabetes. Expressed TCRB transcripts were sequenced after all isolated RNA was converted to cDNA. The protocol was immunoSEQ multiplex PCR, while the TCRdb copy is restricted to in-frame clones and leaves out a portion. The sample has about 650,000 clones; about an eighth are singletons. Whole-study findings and limits: Patients with Type 1 diabetes showed moderately but significantly shorter TCRB CDR3s in all four CD4+ subsets.

Their antigens remain unidentified. Source material: naive CD4+ T cells from blood. The receptor set was obtained from a man younger than 40 with type 1 diabetes.

The rearrangement uses TRBV18 and TRBJ1-4; no reliable D call. V lost 3 bases and J 8 bases, leaving 10 bases between the germline ends. Germline V gene sequence: CDR1 KGHSH, CDR2 LQKENI. This CDR3 contains 13 residues. CDR3 protein: CASSPEGREKLFF. In DNA, the CDR3 is TGTGCCAGCTCACCGGAAGGGCGAGAAAAACTGTTTTTT. Filled out from reference TRBV18 and TRBJ1-4, the complete variable domain reads NAGVMQNPRHLVRRRGQEARLRCSPMKGHSHVYWYRQLPEEGLKFMVYLQKENIIDESGMPKERFSAEFPKEGPSILRIQQVVRGDSAAYFCASSPEGREKLFFGSGTQLSVL.

The J gene is TRBJ1-4, the V gene TRBV27; TRBD1 matches 9 bases. V was pared by 7 bases and J by 0 bases, with 9 bases of the junction left unmatched. From germline, CDR1 is MNHEY and CDR2 SMNVEV (reference sequence). The CDR3 sequence is 17 residues long. The CDR3 is CASTPGQGIPTNEKLFF. The DNA of the CDR3 is TGTGCCAGCACCCCTGGACAGGGGATACCAACTAATGAAAAACTGTTTTTT.

The chain employs TRBV7-8 and TRBJ1-3; D unresolved. The CDR3 extends over 14 amino acids. V was trimmed by 5 bases and J by 0 bases, leaving 8 bases between them. From germline, CDR1 is SGHVS and CDR2 FQNEAQ. The CDR3 protein is CASSLGYSGNTIYF. In DNA, the CDR3 is TGTGCCAGCAGCCTAGGGTACTCTGGAAACACCATATATTTT.

Only a few counts were recorded for this clone. This chain joins TRBV5-1 and TRBJ2-5; D is unclear. V lost 4 bases, J lost 1 base, and 2 bases lay in between. The germline CDR1 and CDR2 sequences are SGHRS and YFSETQ. CDR3 length: 11 amino acids. The CDR3 nucleotides read TGCGCCAGCAGCGGCCAAGAGACCCAGTACTTC. This translates into CASSGQETQYF.

The chain has TRBV7-6 and TRBJ1-5, with TRBD1 matching over 8 bases. Germline V lookup: CDR1 SGHVS, CDR2 FNYEAQ. The CDR3 extends over 15 amino acids. The junction had 6 bases not matched to a gene; V was cut back by 5 bases and J by 3 bases. Here the CDR3 DNA reads TGTGCCAGCAGCACGACAGGGGAGAACAATCAGCCCCAGCATTTT. This encodes CASSTTGENNQPQHF. Filled out from reference TRBV7-6 and TRBJ1-5, the complete variable domain reads GAGVSQSPRYKVTKRGQDVALRCDPISGHVSLYWYRQALGQGPEFLTYFNYEAQQDKSGLPNDRFSAERPEGSISTLTIQRTEQRDSAMYRCASSTTGENNQPQHFGDGTRLSIL.

This clone turned up a few times. The rearrangement joins TRBV27 to TRBJ1-2; D not certain. V lost 8 bases, J lost 2 bases, and 12 bases lay in between. CDR3 length: 13 residues. Per the germline V gene, CDR1 is MNHEY and CDR2 is SMNVEV (reference sequence). CDR3 DNA sequence: TGTGCCAGCTCACGAGCAGAGAACTATGGCTACACCTTC. Amino acid sequence: CASSRAENYGYTF.

V gene TRBV7-2 combines with J gene TRBJ1-2; tentative D call: TRBD1 (5 bases). CDR1 and CDR2 (germline): SGHTA, FQGNSA. The CDR3 length is 13 residues. V gave up 5 bases and J gave up 4 bases, with 11 bases separating them. The CDR3, as DNA: TGTGCCAGCAGCCGGGGCACTTCCTATGGCTACACCTTC. Amino acid sequence: CASSRGTSYGYTF.

The V gene is TRBV5-4, the J gene TRBJ2-7, with a weak D call TRBD1 (6 bases). Trimming shortened V by 0 bases and J by 7 bases, and 8 bases separated the two germline ends. Per germline, CDR1 SGHNT and CDR2 YYREEE (reference sequence). The CDR3 has 12 residues. The CDR3: CASSLVQGEQYF. The CDR3 DNA reads as TGTGCCAGCAGCTTGGTCCAGGGGGAGCAGTACTTC.

As DNA, the CDR3 is TGTGCCAGCAGCGCCCTGACAGGATCCTATGGCTACACCTTC. Amino acid sequence: CASSALTGSYGYTF. The chain employs TRBV13 and TRBJ1-2; TRBD1 might be the D (6 bases). The CDR3 length is 14 residues. V lost 5 bases to trimming and J lost 4 bases, with 14 bases between them. Looked up from germline, CDR1 is PRHDT and CDR2 is FYEKMQ (reference sequence).

A note on this clone: This CDR3 is also generated by other DNA sequences in the sample. The chain links TRBV18 to TRBJ2-1; 7 bases align to TRBD1. Germline V gives CDR1 KGHSH, CDR2 LQKENI. The trim removed 0 bases at V and 0 bases at J, leaving 2 bases unmatched. CDR3 length equals 16 residues. The CDR3 region is CASSPPGQSSYNEQFF. CDR3 bases: TGTGCCAGCTCACCACCGGGACAGAGCTCCTACAATGAGCAGTTCTTC.

This clone was recorded a few times. The V gene is TRBV10-3, the J gene TRBJ2-3, with D maybe TRBD1 (6 bases). Trimming removed 11 bases from V and 0 bases from J, with 15 bases in between. The CDR3 consists of 14 residues. The V gene's germline CDR1 is ENHRY and CDR2 SYGVKD. The CDR3 loop reads CAASDSLSTDTQYF. The CDR3, as DNA: TGTGCCGCTTCGGACAGTCTAAGCACAGATACGCAGTATTTT.

V and J are TRBV5-4 and TRBJ1-1, with D maybe TRBD1 (5 bases). Germline values: CDR1 SGHNT, CDR2 YYREEE (reference sequence). The length of the CDR3 is 16 residues. The V end was cut by 0 bases, the J end by 1 base, with 13 bases between. For the CDR3, the DNA is TGTGCCAGCAGCTTGGGGGGGTCGGGCCAGAACACTGAAGCTTTCTTT. The encoded protein is CASSLGGSGQNTEAFF.

The CDR3 protein is CSVTRQGSEAFF. The CDR3 DNA is TGCAGCGTTACCAGACAGGGGTCTGAAGCTTTCTTT. The V and J genes are TRBV29-1 and TRBJ1-1; 8 bases align to TRBD1. The CDR3 has 12 residues. The V gene end was trimmed by 5 bases and the J gene end by 6 bases; junction bases not matched to a gene: 5. Germline values: CDR1 SQVTM, CDR2 ANQGSEA.

This chain uses TRBV27 with TRBJ2-7; 8 positions agree with TRBD1. CDR3 length: 14 amino acids. Germline V CDR1 and CDR2: MNHEY, SMNVEV (reference sequence). Trimming at V came to 4 bases and at J to 7 bases, leaving 9 bases not matched to a gene. The CDR3 DNA reads as TGTGCCAGCAGTTCCGTGACAGGGGCGGAAGAGCAGTACTTC. Residues: CASSSVTGAEEQYF.

This clone showed up just a few times. V and J are TRBV28 and TRBJ1-6; TRBD1 might be the D (6 bases). Germline loops: CDR1 MDHEN, CDR2 SYDVKM. Trimming took off 11 bases at V and 7 bases at J, with 21 bases between the two ends. The CDR3 extends over 15 amino acids. CDR3 sequence reads: CAAAGEGRLNSPLHF. In DNA form, the CDR3 reads TGTGCCGCAGCAGGGGAGGGGAGACTCAATTCACCCCTCCACTTT.